There are many counts of the clone carrying this T cell receptor (beta chain). These data originate in a study of regulatory T cells in long-lasting Graves disease. This CDR3 has 15 amino acids. Trimming removed 6 bases from V and 7 bases from J, with 19 bases in between. Germline values: CDR1 MNHNS, CDR2 SASEGT. With iRepertoire HTBI primers and Arm-PCR of CDR3 regions, TCR beta libraries were built. TCRdb used MiXCR to reprocess the multiplex PCR reads, holding one entry per CDR3 protein. This sample yields hundreds of thousands of distinct CDR3 sequences, of which about 13% are seen a single time; more than 8.5% belongs to the top ten. Time point in this sample: newly diagnosed GD, antithyroid drugs for less than 3 months. PBMC-derived RNA was used for the TCR library. This sample also appeared in a second study, on T cells in Graves' hyperthyroidism and ophthalmopathy. That source reports: An initial round of RT-PCR targeting the TCR CDR3 relied on the HTBI primer set.

The origin of this receptor is a man younger than 45 with Graves disease. Sequenced here: peripheral blood mononuclear cells (PBMCs), sampled at new diagnosis, from a patient treated with antithyroid drugs. The rearrangement joins TRBV6-1 to TRBJ2-1; the D gene is possibly TRBD2 (5 bases). The CDR3 protein is CASSVARLVRNEQFF. CDR3 nucleotides: TGTGCCAGCAGCGTAGCGAGGCTAGTGAGAAATGAGCAGTTCTTC.